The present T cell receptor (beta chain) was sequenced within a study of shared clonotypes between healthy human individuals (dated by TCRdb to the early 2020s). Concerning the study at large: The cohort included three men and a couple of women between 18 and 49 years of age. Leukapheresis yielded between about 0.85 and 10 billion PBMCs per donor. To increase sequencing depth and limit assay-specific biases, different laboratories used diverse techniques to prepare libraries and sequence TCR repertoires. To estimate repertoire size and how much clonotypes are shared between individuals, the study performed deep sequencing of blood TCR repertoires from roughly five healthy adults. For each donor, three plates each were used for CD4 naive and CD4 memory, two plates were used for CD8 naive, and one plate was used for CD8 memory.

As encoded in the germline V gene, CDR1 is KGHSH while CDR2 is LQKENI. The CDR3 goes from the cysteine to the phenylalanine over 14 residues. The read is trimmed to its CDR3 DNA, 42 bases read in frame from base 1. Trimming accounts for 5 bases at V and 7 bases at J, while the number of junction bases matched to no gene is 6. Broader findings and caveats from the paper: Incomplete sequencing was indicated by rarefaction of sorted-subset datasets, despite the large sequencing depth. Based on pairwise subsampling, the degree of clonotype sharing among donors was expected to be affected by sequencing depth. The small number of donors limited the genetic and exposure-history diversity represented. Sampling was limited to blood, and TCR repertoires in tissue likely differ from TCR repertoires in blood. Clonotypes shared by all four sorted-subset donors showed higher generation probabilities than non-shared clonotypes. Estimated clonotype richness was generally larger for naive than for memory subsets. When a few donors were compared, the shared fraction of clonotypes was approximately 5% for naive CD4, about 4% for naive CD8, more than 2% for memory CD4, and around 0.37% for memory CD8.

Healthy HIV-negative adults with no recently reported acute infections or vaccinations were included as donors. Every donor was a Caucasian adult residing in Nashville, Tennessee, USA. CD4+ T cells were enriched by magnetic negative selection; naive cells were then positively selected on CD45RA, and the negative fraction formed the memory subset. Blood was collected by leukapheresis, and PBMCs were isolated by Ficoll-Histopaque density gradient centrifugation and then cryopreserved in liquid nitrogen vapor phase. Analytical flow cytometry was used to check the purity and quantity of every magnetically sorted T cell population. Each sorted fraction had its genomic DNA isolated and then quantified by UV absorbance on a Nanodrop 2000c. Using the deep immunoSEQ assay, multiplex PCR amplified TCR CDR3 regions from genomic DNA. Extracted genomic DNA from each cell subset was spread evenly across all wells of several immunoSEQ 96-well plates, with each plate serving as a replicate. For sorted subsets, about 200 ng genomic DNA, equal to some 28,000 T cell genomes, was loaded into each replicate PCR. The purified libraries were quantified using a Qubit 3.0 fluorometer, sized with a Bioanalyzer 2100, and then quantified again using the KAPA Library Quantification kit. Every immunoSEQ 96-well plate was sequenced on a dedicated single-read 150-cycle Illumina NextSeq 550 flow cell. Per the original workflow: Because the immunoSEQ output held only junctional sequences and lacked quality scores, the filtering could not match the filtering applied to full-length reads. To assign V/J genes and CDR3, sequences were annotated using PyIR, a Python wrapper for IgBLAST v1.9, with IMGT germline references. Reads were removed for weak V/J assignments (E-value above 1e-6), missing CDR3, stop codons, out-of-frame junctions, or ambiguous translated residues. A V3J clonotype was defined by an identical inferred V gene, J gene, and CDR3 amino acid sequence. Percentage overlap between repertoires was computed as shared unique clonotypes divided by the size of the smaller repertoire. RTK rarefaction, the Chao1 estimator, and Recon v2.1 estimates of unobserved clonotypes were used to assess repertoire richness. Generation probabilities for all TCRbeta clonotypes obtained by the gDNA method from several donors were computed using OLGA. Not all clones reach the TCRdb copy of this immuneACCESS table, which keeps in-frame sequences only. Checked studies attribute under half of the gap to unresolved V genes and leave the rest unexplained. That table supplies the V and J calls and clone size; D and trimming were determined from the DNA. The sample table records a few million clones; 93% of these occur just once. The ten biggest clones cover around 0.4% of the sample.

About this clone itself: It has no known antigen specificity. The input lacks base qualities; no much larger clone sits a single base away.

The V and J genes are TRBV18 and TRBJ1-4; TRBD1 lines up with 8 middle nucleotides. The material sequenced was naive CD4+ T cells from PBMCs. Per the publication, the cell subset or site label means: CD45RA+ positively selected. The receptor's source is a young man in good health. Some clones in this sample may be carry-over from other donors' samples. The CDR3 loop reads CASSYGTGGEKLFF. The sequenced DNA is TGTGCCAGCTCATACGGAACAGGGGGTGAAAAACTGTTTTTT.